This T cell receptor beta chain emerged from a study of cytotoxic CD8 clonotypes in ibrutinib-treated CLL. Findings of the study overall: Clonality increased at ibrutinib response and stayed stable in sustained remission. At progression, however, it fell back toward baseline. Collection times varied between progressing and sustained-remission patients. Relative to age-matched healthy donors, clonality at baseline was higher, and it tracked circulating CD8+ T-cell counts.

V was trimmed by 2 bases and J by 0 bases, leaving 8 bases between them. The CDR3 spans 14 residues. The germline V gene encodes CDR1 GTSNPN and CDR2 SVGIG (reference sequence). Worth noting for this clone: The antigen is unknown. Other DNA variants within this sample encode the same CDR3.

Profiled with immunoSEQ multiplex PCR; TCRdb holds only in-frame clones, not every one. The data hold approximately 32,000 clones, with around 70% observed a single time. The specimen comprised PBMCs, sampled before ibrutinib treatment. The TCR sequence derives from a human donor with chronic lymphocytic leukemia. V is TRBV30 and J is TRBJ1-3; D ambiguous. The CDR3, as DNA: TGTGCCTGGAGTCCGGGAGGCTCTGGAAACACCATATATTTT. It encodes CAWSPGGSGNTIYF.